A single sample is the source of the 23 T cell receptor beta chains below, sequenced in a study of CD8+ T cells in alopecia areata (dated by TCRdb to 2016 to 2018). Library preparation was by the immunoSEQ multiplex PCR assay. RNA was extracted from all samples and reverse transcribed into cDNA, which served as template for TCR sequencing. As stored in TCRdb, this immuneACCESS dataset retains in-frame rearrangements with V and J assigned. A fraction of the clones does not appear; measured against another copy, unresolved V genes explain less than half of the discrepancy, and the remainder lacks a known reason. In all, the sample holds 150,000 to 200,000 clones, and less than 70% of those were seen once. The ten largest clonotypes hold 0.75% to 0.95% of the sample. The time point tag for this specimen amounts to: more than 3 weeks on oral tofacitinib. Reading the label with the study, this specimen's treatment or condition is: oral pan-JAK inhibitor, 5-10 mg twice daily.

The sequenced sample was CD4+ T cells sorted from blood, obtained at week 4, from a patient treated with tofacitinib. These receptors originate from a human donor with alopecia areata.

The count of this clone is one. The chain links TRBV25-1 to TRBJ1-6; weak D call: TRBD1 (5 bases). There are 13 residues in the CDR3. CDR1 and CDR2 (germline): MGHDK, SYGVNS. V was trimmed by 6 bases and J by 7 bases, leaving 10 bases between them. This CDR3 reads CASRAGRNSPLHF. In nucleotides, the CDR3 is TGTGCCAGCAGAGCAGGGAGGAATTCACCCCTCCACTTT.

This clone came up a few times. V and J are TRBV29-1 and TRBJ2-6; D gene ambiguous. With 4 bases removed from V and 0 bases from J, the gap between germline ends came to 13 bases. The germline gives CDR1 SQVTM, CDR2 ANQGSEA. This CDR3 has 16 residues. This CDR3 reads CSVGQTRPSGANVLTF. CDR3 nucleotides: TGCAGCGTTGGGCAGACCAGACCCTCTGGGGCCAACGTCCTGACTTTC.

The V gene is TRBV13, the J gene TRBJ2-5, with D perhaps TRBD1 (6 bases). This CDR3 has 13 residues. V was cut by 6 bases and J by 7 bases, with 15 bases left in between. CDR1 and CDR2 from the germline V gene are PRHDT and FYEKMQ (reference sequence). The CDR3 is CASSTGPVRTQYF. Written as DNA, the CDR3 is TGTGCCAGCAGTACAGGGCCCGTCCGGACCCAGTACTTC.

V is TRBV29-1 and J is TRBJ1-5; weak D call: TRBD1 (5 bases). CDR1 and CDR2 from the germline V gene are SQVTM and ANQGSEA. Trimming took off 3 bases at V and 11 bases at J, with 11 bases between the two ends. CDR3 length equals 11 residues. The CDR3, as DNA: TGCAGCGTTGATGCCGGGACGGCCCAGCATTTT. It encodes CSVDAGTAQHF.

This clone was observed a handful of times. CDR3 residues: CASGLGQGRGNEKLFF. CDR3 coding DNA: TGTGCTAGTGGTCTTGGGCAGGGCCGCGGTAATGAAAAACTGTTTTTT. The rearrangement uses TRBV12-5 and TRBJ1-4, with D possibly being TRBD1 (5 bases). V gave up 5 bases and J gave up 4 bases, with 17 bases separating them. This CDR3 comprises 16 residues. Looked up from germline, CDR1 is LGHNT and CDR2 is FRNRAP.

The rearrangement uses TRBV30 and TRBJ2-5, with a weak D call TRBD1 (6 bases). CDR3 length: 13 amino acids. V shed 8 bases and J shed 5 bases, with 18 bases lying between them. Germline V lookup: CDR1 GTSNPN, CDR2 SVGIG (reference sequence). CDR3 sequence: CAGSRGHWETQYF. The DNA for the CDR3 is TGTGCCGGATCGAGGGGACATTGGGAGACCCAGTACTTC.

This chain links TRBV7-8 with TRBJ2-2; tentative D call: TRBD2 (6 bases). V lost 6 bases to trimming and J lost 2 bases, with 10 bases between them. CDR3 size: 14 residues. Germline V gene sequence: CDR1 SGHVS, CDR2 FQNEAQ. The CDR3 nucleotides read TGTGCCAGCAGGACCGGGACTAACACCGGGGAGCTGTTTTTT. Translated: CASRTGTNTGELFF.

This chain joins TRBV29-1 and TRBJ2-2; weak D call: TRBD2 (6 bases). The CDR3 totals 14 residues. Germline CDR1 is SQVTM and CDR2 is ANQGSEA. Trimming stripped 4 bases from V and 1 base from J, with 10 bases between. CDR3 region: CSVARDGNTGELFF. Here the CDR3 DNA reads TGCAGCGTTGCGCGGGACGGGAACACCGGGGAGCTGTTTTTT.

The V gene is TRBV4-3, the J gene TRBJ1-2; 12 nucleotides match TRBD1. The J segment lost 8 bases and the V segment lost 4 bases, leaving 8 bases of the junction unmatched. This CDR3 spans 15 amino acids. Germline V gene data show CDR1 as LGHNA and CDR2 as YSLEER. CDR3 loop: CASSRTGQGAEGYTF. In DNA, the CDR3 is TGCGCCAGCAGCCGGACGGGACAGGGGGCGGAGGGCTACACCTTC.

This chain uses TRBV30 with TRBJ1-1; D is unclear. The germline CDR1 and CDR2 sequences are GTSNPN and SVGIG (reference sequence). The CDR3 sequence is 12 residues long. V was cut by 0 bases and J by 8 bases, with 10 bases left in between. The CDR3 here is CAWSVKGGEAFF. In DNA form, the CDR3 reads TGTGCCTGGAGTGTAAAGGGAGGGGAAGCTTTCTTT. The full variable domain, with the rest looked up from reference TRBV30 and TRBJ1-1, is SQTIHQWPATLVQPVGSPLSLECTVEGTSNPNLYWYRQAAGRGLQLLFYSVGIGQISSEVPQNLSASRPQDRQFILSSKKLLLSDSGFYLCAWSVKGGEAFFGQGTRLTVV.

This clone was found a few times. The chain links TRBV29-1 to TRBJ2-3; D might be TRBD2 (5 bases). This CDR3 spans 14 amino acids. Trimming removed 4 bases at V and 5 bases at J, with 16 bases between. Germline assignment: CDR1 SQVTM and CDR2 ANQGSEA. CDR3 loop: CSVGGRGLGDTQYF. In nucleotides, the CDR3 is TGCAGCGTTGGAGGACGGGGTCTGGGAGATACGCAGTATTTT.

V usage is TRBV27 and J usage is TRBJ1-5; TRBD1 agrees at 10 bases. The germline CDR1 and CDR2 sequences are MNHEY and SMNVEV (reference sequence). The CDR3 is 15 residues long. Trimming at V came to 5 bases and at J to 6 bases, leaving 7 bases not matched to a gene. DNA for the CDR3: TGTGCCAGCAGTCGGGACAGGGGTTTTGGTCAGCCCCAGCATTTT. Its protein is CASSRDRGFGQPQHF.

The sample holds one count of this clone. J is TRBJ1-3 and V is TRBV29-1; 7 bases map to TRBD1. The CDR3 covers 14 residues. Trimming at V came to 3 bases and at J to 2 bases, leaving 4 bases not matched to a gene. CDR1 is SQVTM, CDR2 ANQGSEA, per germline. The CDR3 region is CSVDGTAAGNTIYF. DNA for the CDR3: TGCAGCGTTGACGGGACAGCCGCTGGAAACACCATATATTTT.

The table lists this clone with a few counts. The J gene is TRBJ1-1, the V gene TRBV29-1, with 7 nucleotides matching TRBD1. The CDR3 covers 11 residues. The germline CDR1 and CDR2 sequences are SQVTM and ANQGSEA. The ends lost 6 bases at V and 9 bases at J; junction bases unmatched: 7. The DNA of the CDR3 is TGCAGCGTAGCCTACAGGGGTAAAGCTTTCTTT. This gives the protein CSVAYRGKAFF.

CDR3 coding DNA: TGTGCCTGGAGTGTAAAGGACAGCATGTTCTCTGGAAACACCATATATTTT. Translation: CAWSVKDSMFSGNTIYF. The chain has TRBV30 and TRBJ1-3, with D possibly matching TRBD1 (6 bases). The CDR3 length is 17 residues. CDR1 GTSNPN and CDR2 SVGIG come from the germline V gene (reference sequence). The V gene lost 0 bases and the J gene lost 0 bases, with 15 bases spanning the gap.

This chain's CDR3 is CSVDGVYQETQYF. The CDR3 DNA sequence: TGCAGCGTTGACGGCGTGTACCAAGAGACCCAGTACTTC. The chain employs TRBV29-1 and TRBJ2-5, with D hard to call. This CDR3 has 13 amino acids. Trimming removed 3 bases at V and 0 bases at J, with 8 bases between. Per the germline V gene, CDR1 is SQVTM and CDR2 is ANQGSEA.

The chain has TRBV19 and TRBJ2-5; 7 nucleotides line up with TRBD1. The CDR3 runs 14 residues. V dropped 4 bases and J dropped 2; count of bases not matched to a gene: 4. The V gene's germline CDR1 is LNHDA and CDR2 SQIVND (reference sequence). The CDR3 is CASSKRDSQETQYF. DNA of the CDR3: TGTGCCAGTAGTAAAAGGGACAGTCAAGAGACCCAGTACTTC.

V and J are TRBV7-9 and TRBJ1-5; D is uncertain. Germline CDR1 SEHNR, CDR2 FQNEAQ (reference sequence). V was shortened by 5 bases and J by 0 bases, with 8 bases between the two germline ends. This CDR3 region has 14 residues. This CDR3 is CASSTGNSNQPQHF. Here the CDR3 DNA reads TGTGCCAGCAGCACTGGTAATAGCAATCAGCCCCAGCATTTT.

The rearrangement links TRBV29-1 to TRBJ2-2; D ambiguous. Germline CDR1 and CDR2: SQVTM and ANQGSEA. This CDR3 has 13 residues. V was pared by 3 bases and J by 1 base, with 6 bases between. CDR3 loop: CSVDRLNTGELFF. In DNA, the CDR3 is TGCAGCGTTGACAGGTTGAACACCGGGGAGCTGTTTTTT.

The CDR3 protein is CASSPGQNTQYF. The CDR3 DNA reads TGTGCCAGCAGCCCCGGACAGAATACGCAGTATTTT. The genes are TRBV7-9 and TRBJ2-3; D may be TRBD1 (6 bases). This CDR3 has 12 residues. The V gene's germline CDR1 is SEHNR and CDR2 FQNEAQ (reference sequence). V lost 5 bases, J lost 7 bases, and 10 bases lay in between.

The chain couples TRBV25-1 to TRBJ1-6; no firm D call. This CDR3 region has 13 residues. Germline V gene sequence: CDR1 MGHDK, CDR2 SYGVNS. Trimming cost V 0 bases and J 12 bases, with 9 bases left between them. CDR3 nucleotide sequence: TGTGCCAGCAGTGAATACCCCGAGGGACCCCTCCACTTT. Amino acid sequence: CASSEYPEGPLHF.

In this sample, this clone turned up a few times. The CDR3 nucleotides read TGTGCCAGCAGCATTGACAGGGCTACTAGCTCTGGGGCCAACGTCCTGACTTTC. Translating it yields CASSIDRATSSGANVLTF. The J gene is TRBJ2-6, the V gene TRBV7-2; 7 nucleotides line up with TRBD1. Germline CDR1 is SGHTA and CDR2 is FQGNSA. V trimming: 5 bases; J trimming: 0 bases; junction bases outside the gene matches: 10. The CDR3 is made up of 18 amino acids. Drawing the rest from reference TRBV7-2 and TRBJ2-6, the complete variable domain is GAGVSQSPSNKVTEKGKDVELRCDPISGHTALYWYRQSLGQGLEFLIYFQGNSAPDKSGLPSDRFSAERTGGSVSTLTIQRTQQEDSAVYLCASSIDRATSSGANVLTFGAGSRLTVL.

The chain is built from TRBV29-1 and TRBJ1-5; 7 bases fit TRBD1. Trimming cost V 6 bases and J 5 bases; bases outside gene matches: 7. The CDR3 runs 13 residues. The V gene's germline CDR1 is SQVTM and CDR2 ANQGSEA. The CDR3 protein is CSVRRGNDQPQHF. The CDR3 coding sequence is TGCAGCGTCCGCAGGGGGAACGATCAGCCCCAGCATTTT.